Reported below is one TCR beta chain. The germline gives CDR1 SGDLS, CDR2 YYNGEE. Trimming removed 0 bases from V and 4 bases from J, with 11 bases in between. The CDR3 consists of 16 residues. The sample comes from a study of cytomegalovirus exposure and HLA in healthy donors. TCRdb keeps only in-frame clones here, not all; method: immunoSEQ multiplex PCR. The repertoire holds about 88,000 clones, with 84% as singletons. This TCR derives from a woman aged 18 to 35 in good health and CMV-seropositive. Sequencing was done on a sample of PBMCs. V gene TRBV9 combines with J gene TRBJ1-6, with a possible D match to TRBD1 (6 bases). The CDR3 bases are TGTGCCAGCAGCGTAGAGGGCAGGGGATATAATTCACCCCTCCACTTT. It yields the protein CASSVEGRGYNSPLHF.